Listed below are T cell receptor beta chains from one sample, sequenced in a study of blood T cells in healthy people across ages. Using its own MiXCR run on the 5' RACE reads, TCRdb lists one record per CDR3 protein. The table lists hundreds of thousands of distinct CDR3 sequences, approximately 52% of them singletons. Sequenced material: blood. Every receptor here comes from an elderly woman in good health. Both conserved end residues are part of each CDR3. The D gene is left open where the match is weak. Clone size is shown for a subset of rows, as once, few, many or a class of expanded clone.

>many|TRBD1|TRBV7-2|TRBJ2-7
TGTGCCAGCAGCTTAGTGGGTCGGACAGGGGAATACGAGCAGTACTTC
CASSLVGRTGEYEQYF
>many|NA|TRBV12-3/TRBV12-4|TRBJ2-1
TGTGCCAGCAGTAGCCTATCCGACCTCTCTGTGTTTAGTGAGCAGTTCTTC
CASSSLSDLSVFSEQFF
>NA|NA|TRBV6-1|TRBJ2-7
TGTGCCAGCAGTGACCTGACAGTCCACGGGCAGTACTTC
CASSDLTVHGQYF
>NA|NA|TRBV20-1|TRBJ2-1
TGCAGTGCTAGAGATCGGCAGGGCCCCCACAATGAGCAGTTCTTC
CSARDRQGPHNEQFF
>NA|TRBD2|TRBV14|TRBJ2-7
TGTGCCAGCAGCCACAGACCTGGACTAGCGGTTTACAATGAGCAGTACTTC
CASSHRPGLAVYNEQYF
>NA|TRBD2|TRBV7-9|TRBJ2-7
TGTGCCAGCAGAGGAGTGGAGCGGGAGAAGGTCTCCTACGAGCAGTACTTC
CASRGVEREKVSYEQYF
>NA|NA|TRBV20-1|TRBJ1-6
TGCAGTGCTAGGGGGGGCGGCTCCTATAATTCACCCCTCCACTTT
CSARGGGSYNSPLHF
>many|NA|TRBV7-2|TRBJ2-3
TGTGCCAGCGCCGCCCTATCTAGCACAGATACGCAGTATTTT
CASAALSSTDTQYF
>once|NA|TRBV6-6|TRBJ2-7
TGTGCCAGCAGTTACTCGTGGGAGGGGGCTTTCGAGCAGTACTTC
CASSYSWEGAFEQYF
>NA|TRBD1|TRBV29-1|TRBJ2-2
TGCAGCGTTTCCGGGACAGGGAACACCGGGGAGCTGTTTTTT
CSVSGTGNTGELFF
>NA|NA|TRBV7-8|TRBJ2-7
TGTGCCAGCAGCTTAGGGAGGGCGGGTCCCCAAGGCGAGCAGTACTTC
CASSLGRAGPQGEQYF
>NA|NA|TRBV11-2|TRBJ2-3
TGTGCCAGCAGCTTAGTTGGGCCGAGGGACACCAGTACAGATACGCAGTATTTT
CASSLVGPRDTSTDTQYF
>NA|NA|TRBV20-1|TRBJ1-1
TGCAGTGCTAGAGACGGCAGGACGAACACTGAAGCTTTCTTT
CSARDGRTNTEAFF
>few|NA|TRBV5-1|TRBJ2-7
TGCGCCAGCAGACCCTCCGGGACACCGACCTACGAGCAGTACTTC
CASRPSGTPTYEQYF
>NA|NA|TRBV7-2|TRBJ2-7
TGTGCCAGCAAAGCGGGCTCCTACGAGCAGTACTTC
CASKAGSYEQYF
>NA|NA|TRBV9|TRBJ2-3
TGTGCCAGCAGCGTCTCCATGGGAGCACCAGATACGCAGTATTTT
CASSVSMGAPDTQYF
>few|NA|TRBV4-1|TRBJ2-7
TGCGCCAGCAGCCAAGTGCAGGACTTATACTACGAGCAGTACTTC
CASSQVQDLYYEQYF
>NA|NA|TRBV7-3|TRBJ2-3
TGTGCCAGCAGCTTATTGGCCGCGGGAGATACGCAGTATTTT
CASSLLAAGDTQYF
>NA|NA|TRBV6-5|TRBJ1-1
TGTGCCAGCAGTTATAGGGGAATGGTGACTGAAGCTTTCTTT
CASSYRGMVTEAFF
>NA|TRBD1|TRBV6-5|TRBJ2-1
TGTGCCAGCAGGACACAGGGGTTGAATGAGCAGTTCTTC
CASRTQGLNEQFF
>few|NA|TRBV12-3/TRBV12-4|TRBJ2-4
TGTGCCAGCAGTTTTTTGGGAGCCAAAAACATTCAGTACTTC
CASSFLGAKNIQYF
>NA|NA|TRBV7-9|TRBJ2-5
TGTGCCAGCAGCACTACAGGGAAGAGCGGGACCCAGTACTTC
CASSTTGKSGTQYF
>NA|NA|TRBV24-1|TRBJ2-5
TGTGCCACCAGTGATGGGGGGCTTGGGCAGTACTTC
CATSDGGLGQYF
>NA|NA|TRBV5-6|TRBJ1-5
TGTGCCAGCAGCCCCGGTGGGGCTTATAGCAATCAGCCCCAGCATTTT
CASSPGGAYSNQPQHF
>NA|NA|TRBV29-1|TRBJ2-1
TGCAGCGTTGAACTGTGGGAAGGCAGACACTCCTACAATGAGCAGTTCTTC
CSVELWEGRHSYNEQFF
>many|NA|TRBV29-1|TRBJ2-3
TGCAGCGTGGAGGGGGTTGGTAGTTGGACAGATACGCAGTATTTT
CSVEGVGSWTDTQYF
>NA|NA|TRBV9|TRBJ2-2
TGTGCCAGCAGCGTAGCGGTCGGAGAGCTGTTTTTT
CASSVAVGELFF
>NA|NA|TRBV4-1|TRBJ2-7
TGCGCCAGCAGCCTGGATGCAGCTCTCCCCTACGAGCAGTACTTC
CASSLDAALPYEQYF
>few|NA|TRBV7-2|TRBJ2-2
TGTGCCAGCACCCGATGGACGGTGAACACCGGGGAGCTGTTTTTT
CASTRWTVNTGELFF
>few|NA|TRBV2|TRBJ2-4
TGTGCCAGCAGTGAAGCGCGTGGAGGGCGGAGGACCAAAAACATTCAGTACTTC
CASSEARGGRRTKNIQYF